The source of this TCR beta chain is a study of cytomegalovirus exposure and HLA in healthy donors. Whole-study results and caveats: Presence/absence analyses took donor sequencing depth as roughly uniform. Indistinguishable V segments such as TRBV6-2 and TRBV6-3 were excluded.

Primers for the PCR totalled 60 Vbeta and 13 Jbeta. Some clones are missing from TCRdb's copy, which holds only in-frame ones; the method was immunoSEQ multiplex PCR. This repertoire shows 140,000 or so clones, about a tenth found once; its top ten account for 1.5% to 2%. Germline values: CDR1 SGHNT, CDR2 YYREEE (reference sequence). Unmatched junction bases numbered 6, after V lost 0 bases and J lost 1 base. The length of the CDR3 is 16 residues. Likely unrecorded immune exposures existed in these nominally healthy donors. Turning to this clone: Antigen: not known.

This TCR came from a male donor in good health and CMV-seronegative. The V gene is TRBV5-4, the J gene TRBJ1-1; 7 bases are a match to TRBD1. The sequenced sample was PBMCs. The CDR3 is CASSLDRDRRNTEAFF. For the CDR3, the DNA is TGTGCCAGCAGCTTGGATAGGGACAGAAGGAACACTGAAGCTTTCTTT.